Presented here are 27 T cell receptor beta chains from one specimen sequenced in a study of metastatic and nonmetastatic thyroid tumors. TCRdb reanalyzed the PCR reads with MiXCR. The data show tens of thousands of clones, around a sixth seen once. There were no patients who had received any treatment before thyroid surgery. The sequenced sample was tumor tissue. The receptors originated from a female donor with papillary thyroid cancer or a benign thyroid nodule (not recorded which). Some clones in this sample may be carry-over from other donors' samples.

The rearrangement links TRBV11-2 to TRBJ2-5; 14 nucleotides line up with TRBD2. Germline V gene data show CDR1 as SGHAT and CDR2 as FQNNGV. The CDR3 is made up of 19 amino acids. V shed 5 bases and J 1 base; nucleotides not matched to a gene: 12. The CDR3 bases are TGTGCCAGCAGCACCCCGGGACTAGCGGGAGACCCTCTCCAAGAGACCCAGTACTTC. It is translated as CASSTPGLAGDPLQETQYF. Full variable domain (rest looked up from reference TRBV11-2 and TRBJ2-5): EAGVAQSPRYKIIEKRQSVAFWCNPISGHATLYWYQQILGQGPKLLIQFQNNGVVDDSQLPKDRFSAERLKGVDSTLKIQPAKLEDSAVYLCASSTPGLAGDPLQETQYFGPGTRLLVL.

The V call is TRBV11-3, the J call TRBJ2-1; D remains unclear. CDR1 SGHNT and CDR2 YENEEA come from the germline V gene. V dropped 7 bases and J dropped 9 bases, with 19 bases sitting between them. The CDR3 spans 14 residues. CDR3 sequence (DNA): TGTGCCAGCATCCCAAGGACCTTCACCTGTGAGCAGTTCTTC. Translation gives CASIPRTFTCEQFF.

This clone was counted ten times or more. This chain links TRBV7-9 with TRBJ1-5, with 9 bases that match TRBD1. J lost 5 bases, V lost 4 bases, and 6 bases had no gene match. CDR1 is SEHNR and CDR2 is FQNEAQ in the germline V gene (reference sequence). The CDR3 contains 15 residues. The DNA of the CDR3 is TGTGCCAGCAGCTCGGGACAGGGTTTGGATCAGCCCCAGCATTTT. This sequence encodes CASSSGQGLDQPQHF.

This clone was seen a few times. The chain combines TRBV6-1 with TRBJ1-3; D not certain. Germline V gene lookup returns CDR1 MNHNS and CDR2 SASEGT. V was shortened by 2 bases and J by 2 bases, with 10 bases between the two germline ends. The CDR3 totals 15 residues. The CDR3 DNA reads as TGTGCCAGCAGTGAAAGTGTAGGGACTGGAAACACCATATATTTT. It is translated as CASSESVGTGNTIYF.

The sample holds a few counts of this clone. The chain carries TRBV6-1 and TRBJ2-1; 8 bases are shared with TRBD1. CDR1 and CDR2 from the germline V gene are MNHNS and SASEGT. The length of the CDR3 is 14 residues. V was clipped by 7 bases and J by 2 bases; unmatched bases: 4. CDR3 region: CASIGQGPYNEQFF. CDR3 bases: TGTGCCAGCATCGGACAGGGCCCCTACAATGAGCAGTTCTTC.

This clone was recorded many times. The V call is TRBV5-1, the J call TRBJ2-2; 7 positions match TRBD2. Trimming at V came to 0 bases and at J to 2 bases, leaving 1 base not matched to a gene. Germline V CDR1 and CDR2: SGHRS, YFSETQ. CDR3 size: 15 residues. The CDR3 bases are TGCGCCAGCAGCTTGGGACTAGCCAACACCGGGGAGCTGTTTTTT. This translates into CASSLGLANTGELFF. The whole variable domain, remainder taken from reference TRBV5-1 and TRBJ2-2, is KAGVTQTPRYLIKTRGQQVTLSCSPISGHRSVSWYQQTPGQGLQFLFEYFSETQRNKGNFPGRFSGRQFSNSRSEMNVSTLELGDSALYLCASSLGLANTGELFFGEGSRLTVL.

At least ten counts were recorded for this clone. V usage is TRBV25-1 and J usage is TRBJ2-1; 12 nucleotides line up with TRBD2. Germline loops: CDR1 MGHDK, CDR2 SYGVNS. This CDR3 region has 16 residues. V lost 4 bases, J lost 7 bases, and 8 bases stayed unmatched. The CDR3 DNA reads as TGTGCCAGCAGTGGCTCTCTAGCGGGAGGGTTGAATGAGCAGTTCTTC. It codes for CASSGSLAGGLNEQFF.

The chain has TRBV25-1 and TRBJ1-6; D not certain. V shed 6 bases and J shed 7 bases, with 13 bases lying between them. The CDR3 length is 14 residues. The V gene's germline CDR1 is MGHDK and CDR2 SYGVNS. CDR3 sequence: CASRRLDENSPLHF. DNA for the CDR3: TGTGCCAGCAGAAGGCTGGACGAGAATTCACCCCTCCACTTT.

This clone was counted at least ten times. The chain employs TRBV12-3 or TRBV12-4 and TRBJ2-5, with D uncertain. The CDR3 has 14 residues. V was pared by 4 bases and J by 1 base, with 10 bases between. This CDR3 is CASSSSGLQETQYF. Written as DNA, the CDR3 is TGTGCCAGCAGTTCATCCGGGCTCCAAGAGACCCAGTACTTC.

This chain connects TRBV29-1 to TRBJ2-5; D gene ambiguous. Per germline, CDR1 SQVTM and CDR2 ANQGSEA. The CDR3 extends over 13 amino acids. V lost 1 base and J lost 2, with 8 bases in between. The CDR3 region is CSVEGVSQETQYF. Here the CDR3 DNA reads TGCAGCGTTGAAGGGGTCAGTCAAGAGACCCAGTACTTC.

This clone came up many times. V usage is TRBV6-2 or TRBV6-3 and J usage is TRBJ2-3, with 7 bases matching TRBD2. CDR1 is MNHEY and CDR2 is SVGEGT in the germline V gene. This CDR3 is built from 15 residues. V was clipped by 2 bases and J by 4 bases; unmatched bases: 6. This CDR3 is CASSYASGPPDTQYF. The CDR3 DNA reads as TGTGCCAGCAGTTACGCTAGCGGACCCCCAGATACGCAGTATTTT.

This clone was recorded many times. The chain carries TRBV5-1 and TRBJ1-2; TRBD1 agrees at 11 bases. Trimming cost V 4 bases and J 6 bases; bases outside gene matches: 5. The V gene's germline CDR1 is SGHRS and CDR2 YFSETQ. The CDR3 extends over 14 amino acids. CDR3 in amino acids: CASSPGQGADGYTF. The CDR3 coding sequence is TGCGCCAGCAGCCCCGGACAGGGGGCGGATGGCTACACCTTC.

The J gene is TRBJ1-2, the V gene TRBV20-1; TRBD1 is a possible D gene (5 bases). The CDR3 has 16 amino acids. Trimming removed 3 bases from V and 3 bases from J, with 20 bases in between. Per the germline V gene, CDR1 is DFQATT and CDR2 is SNEGSKA (reference sequence). CDR3 bases: TGCAGTGCTAGCCGTTACAGGCTCACTTCTGACTATGGCTACACCTTC. Translated, it gives CSASRYRLTSDYGYTF.

V usage is TRBV28 and J usage is TRBJ2-1; 7 nucleotides match TRBD2. V was pared by 6 bases and J by 4 bases, with 12 bases of the junction left unmatched. CDR3 size: 16 residues. Germline lookup yields CDR1 MDHEN and CDR2 SYDVKM. The CDR3 protein is CASRAWCGSLYNEQFF. The CDR3 bases are TGTGCCAGCAGGGCCTGGTGCGGGAGTTTGTACAATGAGCAGTTCTTC.

Only a few counts were recorded for this clone. Sequence at one end of the junction differs from germline and may be a read error. The J gene is TRBJ1-4, the V gene TRBV27; D remains unclear. The CDR3 totals 16 residues. Germline CDR1 and CDR2: MNHEY and SMNVEV (reference sequence). The CDR3 here is CASSLRLPVLNEKLLF. The CDR3 nucleotides are TGTGCCAGCAGTTTGAGACTGCCGGTGCTTAATGAAAAACTGCTTTTT.

About this clone: This CDR3 is also generated by other DNA sequences in the sample. The chain uses TRBV9 and TRBJ2-5, with 9 bases matching TRBD2. Losses at the gene ends were 3 bases for V and 5 bases for J; bases not matched to a gene: 5. Germline CDR1 is SGDLS and CDR2 is YYNGEE. The CDR3 length is 14 residues. For the CDR3, the DNA is TGTGCCAGCAGCGGACTTGGACTAGCGGAGACCCAGTACTTC. Translated, it gives CASSGLGLAETQYF.

In its sample, this clone was seen a few times. The final CDR3 position lacks the conserved phenylalanine or tryptophan, pointing to a likely read error. The chain recombines TRBV6-6 with TRBJ1-3; a weak D match, TRBD1 (5 bases). CDR1 and CDR2 from the germline V gene are MNHNY and SVGAGI (reference sequence). The CDR3 has 14 residues. CDR3 amino acids: CASSPGGTGNNIYL. CDR3 nucleotide sequence: TGTGCCAGCAGTCCCGGGGGAACTGGAAACAACATATATCTT.

This rearrangement joins TRBV2 to TRBJ2-7, with D uncertain. Per the germline V gene, CDR1 is SNHLY and CDR2 is FYNNEI. Trimming took off 7 bases at V and 0 bases at J, with 10 bases between the two ends. This CDR3 contains 13 residues. Here the CDR3 reads CASTQRPSYEQYF. In DNA, the CDR3 is TGTGCCAGCACCCAAAGGCCCTCCTACGAGCAGTACTTC.

The V and J genes are TRBV6-1 and TRBJ1-2; D not certain. The germline V gene encodes CDR1 MNHNS and CDR2 SASEGT. The CDR3 covers 16 residues. V was shortened by 5 bases and J by 8 bases, with 24 bases between the two germline ends. The CDR3 region has the DNA TGTGCCAGCAGTCTAGATGCGGACGGTCAAGAGAGCGGCTACACCTTC. Translated: CASSLDADGQESGYTF.

The sample holds one count of this clone. The chain links TRBV19 to TRBJ2-1; no clear D gene. The CDR3 is 16 residues long. Germline assignment: CDR1 LNHDA and CDR2 SQIVND (reference sequence). V lost 1 base, J lost 4 bases, and 14 bases lay in between. The CDR3 coding sequence is TGTGCCAGTAGTATAGGGGCCAGTAGGAGTTACAATGAGCAGTTCTTC. It codes for CASSIGASRSYNEQFF.

This clone came up many times. CDR3 residues: CASSYSIENTIYF. CDR3 DNA: TGTGCCAGCAGTTACTCGATCGAAAACACCATATATTTT. The chain carries TRBV6-5 and TRBJ1-3; D gene ambiguous. Trimming took off 0 bases at V and 6 bases at J, with 6 bases between the two ends. This CDR3 is 13 amino acids long. Germline V gene data show CDR1 as MNHEY and CDR2 as SVGAGI.

This clone showed up many times. This chain uses TRBV20-1 with TRBJ2-5; 14 bases match TRBD2. This CDR3 is built from 16 residues. Germline values: CDR1 DFQATT, CDR2 SNEGSKA (reference sequence). V gave up 0 bases and J gave up 5 bases; unmatched junction bases: 5. The CDR3 coding sequence is TGCAGTGCTAGAGATGGCGGGACTAGCGGGAGTGAGACCCAGTACTTC. It specifies CSARDGGTSGSETQYF.

This clone was seen at least ten times. The V and J genes are TRBV18 and TRBJ2-2; D is unresolved. V lost 6 bases and J lost 2, with 7 bases in between. This CDR3 contains 13 residues. Germline V gene sequence: CDR1 KGHSH, CDR2 LQKENI. CDR3 in DNA: TGTGCCAGCTCGCAGTACAACACCGGGGAGCTGTTTTTT. Translating it yields CASSQYNTGELFF.

This rearrangement joins TRBV5-4 to TRBJ2-2; no reliable D call. Germline CDR1 is SGHNT and CDR2 is YYREEE (reference sequence). CDR3 length: 13 residues. Trimming took off 5 bases at V and 4 bases at J, with 9 bases between the two ends. The CDR3 here is CASSIDGTGELFF. In nucleotides, the CDR3 is TGTGCCAGCAGTATTGACGGCACCGGGGAGCTGTTTTTT.

This clone has a count of ten or more. CDR3 nucleotides: TGCGCCAGCAGCCAGGGGACTAGCGAGAACTACGAGCAGTACTTC. Translation gives CASSQGTSENYEQYF. This chain uses TRBV4-1 with TRBJ2-7; 10 positions match TRBD2. V was clipped by 3 bases and J by 3 bases; unmatched bases: 5. From germline, CDR1 is MGHRA and CDR2 YSYEKL. The CDR3 runs 15 residues.

This clone was picked up many times. The gene calls are TRBV20-1 and TRBJ2-1; 9 bases agree with TRBD2. Unmatched junction bases numbered 6, after V lost 3 bases and J lost 6 bases. Germline V gene sequence: CDR1 DFQATT, CDR2 SNEGSKA (reference sequence). This CDR3 is 14 amino acids long. This CDR3 is CSARGREGTNEQFF. In nucleotides, the CDR3 is TGCAGTGCTAGGGGGCGGGAGGGTACCAATGAGCAGTTCTTC.

This clone was found a few times. The J gene is TRBJ2-7, the V gene TRBV12-3 or TRBV12-4, with unresolved D. The CDR3 has 16 residues. Between the trimmed V and J ends, which lost 3 bases and 1 base, there was a span of 16 bases. The CDR3 region has the DNA TGTGCCAGCAGTTTGGGGTCCCGATGGCGATCCTACGAGCAGTACTTC. Protein: CASSLGSRWRSYEQYF.